Presented here are 25 T cell receptor beta chains from one specimen sequenced in a study of blood T cell repertoires in COVID-19. Only in-frame clones appear in the TCRdb table, and some are missing; sequencing was by immunoSEQ multiplex PCR. The table lists approximately 290,000 clones, about 85% of them singletons, with 0.85% to 0.9% in the top ten. The sample taken for sequencing was peripheral blood. All receptors derive from a human donor with COVID-19, enrolled during active disease. The donor label of this sample is uncertain.

The chain couples TRBV7-9 to TRBJ1-5; D is ambiguous. The germline V gene encodes CDR1 SEHNR and CDR2 FQNEAQ (reference sequence). This CDR3 contains 15 residues. Trimming shortened V by 1 base and J by 5 bases, and 12 bases separated the two germline ends. The CDR3: CASSLGGLGDQPQHF. CDR3 DNA sequence: TGTGCCAGCAGCTTAGGCGGGCTGGGAGATCAGCCCCAGCATTTT.

The chain links TRBV25-1 to TRBJ2-1, with 11 bases aligning to TRBD2. This CDR3 contains 16 residues. Germline values: CDR1 MGHDK, CDR2 SYGVNS. J gave up 2 bases and V 3 bases, and 3 bases lay outside the gene matches. CDR3 protein: CASSDTSGRPYNEQFF. CDR3 coding DNA: TGTGCCAGCAGTGACACTAGCGGGAGACCCTACAATGAGCAGTTCTTC.

The chain joins TRBV11-2 to TRBJ1-1; D is perhaps TRBD1 (6 bases). V gave up 4 bases and J gave up 8 bases, with 14 bases separating them. Germline V gene sequence: CDR1 SGHAT, CDR2 FQNNGV. CDR3 length: 13 residues. The chain's CDR3 is CASSSGQELEAFF. The CDR3 DNA sequence: TGTGCCAGCAGCTCGGGACAAGAATTAGAAGCTTTCTTT.

The chain recombines TRBV28 with TRBJ1-1, with D uncertain. The V end was cut by 1 base, the J end by 3 bases, with 9 bases between. The CDR3 runs to 14 residues. The germline V gene has CDR1 MDHEN and CDR2 SYDVKM. CDR3 residues: CASSLLREDTEAFF. The CDR3 DNA is TGTGCCAGCAGTTTATTGAGGGAAGACACTGAAGCTTTCTTT.

The chain has TRBV7-3 and TRBJ2-2; 9 positions match TRBD2. Germline CDR1 and CDR2: SGHTA and FQGTGA. The CDR3 totals 16 residues. The trim removed 1 base at V and 6 bases at J, leaving 6 bases unmatched. The DNA for the CDR3 is TGTGCCAGCAGCTTAAAGATAGCGGGAGAGGCCGGGGAGCTGTTTTTT. Protein: CASSLKIAGEAGELFF.

The genes are TRBV7-8 and TRBJ1-2; D call uncertain. V dropped 5 bases and J dropped 1 base, with 17 bases sitting between them. The CDR3 is 16 residues long. Germline CDR1 reads SGHVS; CDR2 reads FQNEAQ. CDR3: CASSPGGSALNYGYTF. In nucleotides, the CDR3 is TGTGCCAGCAGCCCGGGCGGGAGTGCCCTTAACTATGGCTACACCTTC.

This clone was picked up a small number of times. The J gene is TRBJ2-1, the V gene TRBV19; the D is unclear. V was pared by 1 base and J by 5 bases, with 9 bases between. CDR1 is LNHDA and CDR2 is SQIVND in the germline V gene (reference sequence). The CDR3 is made up of 14 amino acids. The CDR3 DNA reads as TGTGCCAGTAGTATAGTAGTTCCAAACAATGAGCAGTTCTTC. Amino acids: CASSIVVPNNEQFF.

This chain links TRBV7-2 with TRBJ2-3; possible D gene TRBD1, 5 bases. V lost 5 bases and J 1 base, leaving 16 bases between the germline ends. The CDR3 sequence is 16 residues long. Germline lookup yields CDR1 SGHTA and CDR2 FQGNSA. The CDR3 reads CASSPGPLGGTDTQYF. DNA of the CDR3: TGTGCCAGCAGCCCCGGACCCTTAGGGGGCACAGATACGCAGTATTTT.

This chain joins TRBV5-1 and TRBJ1-3; D is possibly TRBD1 (6 bases). The germline V gene encodes CDR1 SGHRS and CDR2 YFSETQ. The CDR3 loop spans 16 amino acids. The V end was cut by 5 bases, the J end by 0 bases, with 15 bases between. The chain's CDR3 is CASSRDQGSSGNTIYF. CDR3 sequence (DNA): TGCGCCAGCAGTCGTGACCAGGGGAGCTCTGGAAACACCATATATTTT.

DNA for the CDR3: TGTGCCAGCAGCACCGACGGGGATAGCAATCAGCCCCAGCATTTT. Protein product: CASSTDGDSNQPQHF. This rearrangement joins TRBV5-5 to TRBJ1-5; D is unclear. V was clipped by 4 bases and J by 0 bases, with 11 bases between them. Germline V CDR1 and CDR2: SGHKS, YYEKEE (reference sequence). The length of the CDR3 is 15 residues.

The chain couples TRBV5-1 to TRBJ2-1; a weak D match, TRBD2 (5 bases). The ends were cut back, 3 bases at V and 5 bases at J, with 18 bases in the middle. The CDR3 loop spans 16 amino acids. CDR1 is SGHRS and CDR2 is YFSETQ in the germline V gene. The CDR3 sequence is CASSSEAVLPNNEQFF. The CDR3 DNA follows: TGCGCCAGCAGCTCAGAAGCGGTTCTCCCCAACAATGAGCAGTTCTTC.

The gene calls are TRBV5-1 and TRBJ2-1; TRBD2 agrees at 9 bases. V lost 2 bases and J lost 5; bases outside the gene matches: 2. This CDR3 comprises 14 residues. Germline CDR1 and CDR2: SGHRS and YFSETQ. CDR3 in amino acids: CASSLAGGHNEQFF. The CDR3 nucleotides are TGCGCCAGCAGCTTAGCGGGAGGCCACAATGAGCAGTTCTTC.

The sample holds one count of this clone. The chain couples TRBV5-8 to TRBJ2-2; D possibly corresponds to TRBD1 (6 bases). The germline gives CDR1 SGHTS, CDR2 YDEGEE. This CDR3 is built from 17 residues. V lost 4 bases, J lost 1 base, and 17 bases lay in between. The CDR3 nucleotides are TGTGCCAGCAGCAGAATCCGGGACACATGGAACACCGGGGAGCTGTTTTTT. Translating gives CASSRIRDTWNTGELFF.

The chain links TRBV3-1 (or the pseudogene TRBV3-2) to TRBJ2-1; 9 nucleotides match TRBD2. This CDR3 spans 15 amino acids. Per germline, CDR1 LGHDT and CDR2 YNNKEL (reference sequence). V shed 5 bases, J shed 4 bases, and the junction held 6 bases outside the gene matches. CDR3 in amino acids: CASSVRLAEYNEQFF. The CDR3 DNA reads TGTGCCAGCAGCGTGAGACTAGCGGAATACAATGAGCAGTTCTTC.

The gene calls are TRBV12-3 or TRBV12-4 and TRBJ1-6; the D is unclear. The V and J ends lost 3 bases and 9 bases respectively, with 9 bases between them. The CDR3 contains 13 residues. DNA for the CDR3: TGTGCCAGCAGTTTTGAGGCAATTTCACCCCTCCACTTT. Amino acids: CASSFEAISPLHF.

The V and J genes are TRBV21-1 and TRBJ1-1. TRBV21-1 counts as a pseudogene. The CDR3 runs 14 residues. DNA for the CDR3: TGTGCCAGCATCAAGGGGAGGAAAAATATATCAGCTTTCTTT. Translated, it gives CASIKGRKNISAFF.

V is TRBV3-1 (or the pseudogene TRBV3-2) and J is TRBJ2-3; 9 positions agree with TRBD2. Looked up from germline, CDR1 is LGHDT and CDR2 is YNNKEL (reference sequence). The CDR3 has 19 amino acids. For the CDR3, the DNA is TGTGCTGCAACTAGGGGGTGGCGGGAGGGCCAGTTTCTGGCAGATACGCAGTATTTT. Translated: CAATRGWREGQFLADTQYF.

The chain employs TRBV7-2 and TRBJ2-7; no firm D call. V was cut by 3 bases and J by 4 bases, with 10 bases left in between. This CDR3 is built from 13 residues. Germline V gives CDR1 SGHTA, CDR2 FQGNSA. The CDR3, as DNA: TGTGCCAGCAGCTTCGACTGGAAATACGAGCAGTACTTC. This encodes CASSFDWKYEQYF.

The gene calls are TRBV27 and TRBJ1-5, with 7 bases aligning to TRBD1. Trimming cost V 4 bases and J 2 bases; bases outside gene matches: 11. CDR3 length: 17 residues. In germline, CDR1 is MNHEY, CDR2 SMNVEV (reference sequence). The CDR3 loop is CASSSLGGQGGNQPQHF. The DNA of the CDR3 is TGTGCCAGCAGTTCCCTCGGTGGGCAGGGGGGCAATCAGCCCCAGCATTTT.

This chain connects TRBV19 to TRBJ1-1; 8 positions match TRBD1. J gave up 5 bases and V 5 bases, and 10 bases lay outside the gene matches. Germline CDR1 reads LNHDA; CDR2 reads SQIVND (reference sequence). CDR3 length: 15 amino acids. The CDR3 protein is CASSPQTGVRTEAFF. The CDR3, as DNA: TGTGCCAGTAGTCCGCAGACAGGGGTAAGAACTGAAGCTTTCTTT.

This chain connects TRBV28 to TRBJ1-5, with D hard to call. V was pared by 3 bases and J by 4 bases, with 10 bases between. There are 14 residues in the CDR3. Germline-derived CDR1 and CDR2 are MDHEN and SYDVKM. This chain's CDR3 is CASSFGSENQPQHF. The CDR3 DNA reads as TGTGCCAGCAGTTTCGGCAGCGAGAATCAGCCCCAGCATTTT.

The chain has TRBV19 and TRBJ1-1; 7 positions agree with TRBD1. V shed 4 bases and J 1 base; nucleotides not matched to a gene: 6. Per the germline V gene, CDR1 is LNHDA and CDR2 is SQIVND (reference sequence). The CDR3 sequence is 15 residues long. The CDR3 nucleotides are TGTGCCAGTAGTACAAACAGGGGAGAGAACACTGAAGCTTTCTTT. Amino acids: CASSTNRGENTEAFF. The entire variable domain, with the rest obtained from reference TRBV19 and TRBJ1-1, is as follows: DGGITQSPKYLFRKEGQNVTLSCEQNLNHDAMYWYRQDPGQGLRLIYYSQIVNDFQKGDIAEGYSVSREKKESFPLTVTSAQKNPTAFYLCASSTNRGENTEAFFGQGTRLTVV.

The rearrangement links TRBV11-2 to TRBJ1-1, with D possibly matching TRBD1 (5 bases). V dropped 5 bases and J dropped 3 bases, with 10 bases sitting between them. The CDR3 totals 13 residues. From germline, CDR1 is SGHAT and CDR2 FQNNGV. The CDR3 here is CASSLTVDTEAFF. The CDR3 DNA reads as TGTGCCAGCAGCCTGACAGTAGACACTGAAGCTTTCTTT.

The chain employs TRBV9 and TRBJ2-6, with 7 positions matching TRBD1. The CDR3 sequence is 15 residues long. J lost 0 bases, V lost 7 bases, and 4 bases had no gene match. Germline CDR1 and CDR2: SGDLS and YYNGEE. The CDR3 nucleotides read TGTGCCAGCGATGACAGGGCCTCTGGGGCCAACGTCCTGACTTTC. Translating it yields CASDDRASGANVLTF.

The genes are TRBV5-1 and TRBJ2-7; 9 nucleotides agree with TRBD2. The length of the CDR3 is 17 residues. The V gene's germline CDR1 is SGHRS and CDR2 YFSETQ. V lost 0 bases and J lost 2; bases outside the gene matches: 9. DNA of the CDR3: TGCGCCAGCAGCTTGGGGCTACGCGGGGGGGCCCCCTACGAGCAGTACTTC. Amino acids: CASSLGLRGGAPYEQYF. Variable domain in full (rest from reference TRBV5-1 and TRBJ2-7): KAGVTQTPRYLIKTRGQQVTLSCSPISGHRSVSWYQQTPGQGLQFLFEYFSETQRNKGNFPGRFSGRQFSNSRSEMNVSTLELGDSALYLCASSLGLRGGAPYEQYFGPGTRLTVT.